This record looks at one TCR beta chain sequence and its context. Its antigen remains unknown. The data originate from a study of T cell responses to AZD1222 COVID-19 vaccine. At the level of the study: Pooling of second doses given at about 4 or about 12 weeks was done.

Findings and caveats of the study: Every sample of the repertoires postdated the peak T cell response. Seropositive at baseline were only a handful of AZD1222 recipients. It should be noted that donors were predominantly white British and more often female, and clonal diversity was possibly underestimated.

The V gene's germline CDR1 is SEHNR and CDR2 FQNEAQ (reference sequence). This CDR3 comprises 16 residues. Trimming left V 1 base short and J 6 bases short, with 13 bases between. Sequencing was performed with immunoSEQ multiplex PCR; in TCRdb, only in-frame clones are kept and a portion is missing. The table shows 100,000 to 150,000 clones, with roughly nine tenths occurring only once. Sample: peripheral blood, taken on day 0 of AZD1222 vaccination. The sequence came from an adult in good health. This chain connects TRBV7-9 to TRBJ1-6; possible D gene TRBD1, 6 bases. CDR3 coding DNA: TGTGCCAGCAGCTTAGTGGGGGGCTCGGGTAATTCACCCCTCCACTTT. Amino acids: CASSLVGGSGNSPLHF.